These 12 T cell receptor beta chains share one sample of origin, sequenced in a study of T cells in Graves' hyperthyroidism and ophthalmopathy. Amplified regions were TCR beta CDR3 sequences from RNA transcripts. HTBI primers drove first-round RT-PCR of the TCR CDR3. One entry per CDR3 protein, called by TCRdb with MiXCR from the multiplex PCR reads. The sample holds some 620,000 distinct CDR3 sequences, about 16% seen once. The sample was blood. All receptors come from a woman aged 30 to 39 with Graves' hyperthyroidism.

CDR3 region: CASSLAAGTSLSYEQYF. The CDR3, as DNA: TGTGCCAGCAGTTTAGCGGCTGGGACTAGCTTATCCTACGAGCAGTACTTC. This chain links TRBV12-3 or TRBV12-4 with TRBJ2-7; 9 bases are shared with TRBD2. This CDR3 has 17 residues. Germline trimming cut 0 bases from V and 1 base from J; bases unmatched to any gene: 7.

This clonotype was seen many times. The chain combines TRBV5-4 with TRBJ2-7; 10 bases fit TRBD1. Germline values: CDR1 SGHNT, CDR2 YYREEE (reference sequence). Trimming at V came to 0 bases and at J to 3 bases, leaving 3 bases not matched to a gene. This CDR3 comprises 15 residues. The CDR3: CASSLAWTGGYEQYF. The CDR3 DNA reads as TGTGCCAGCAGCTTGGCCTGGACAGGGGGCTACGAGCAGTACTTC.

The V and J genes are TRBV19 and TRBJ2-7; a weak D match, TRBD2 (6 bases). V lost 7 bases to trimming and J lost 2 bases, with 15 bases between them. The CDR3 length is 14 residues. Per germline, CDR1 LNHDA and CDR2 SQIVND (reference sequence). The CDR3, as DNA: TGTGCCAGTAACCCCGGGACTTTCGCCTACGAGCAGTACTTC. Protein: CASNPGTFAYEQYF.

The rearrangement joins TRBV29-1 to TRBJ1-1; D uncertain. This CDR3 has 10 residues. Germline V gene data show CDR1 as SQVTM and CDR2 as ANQGSEA. The V and J ends lost 5 bases and 7 bases respectively, with 8 bases between them. The CDR3 DNA sequence: TGCAGCGTTACGTTGGGTGAAGCTTTCTTT. The encoded protein is CSVTLGEAFF.

Ten or more counts support this clonotype. This rearrangement joins TRBV20-1 to TRBJ2-7; 9 nucleotides agree with TRBD2. This CDR3 spans 15 amino acids. With V trimmed by 6 bases and J by 7 bases, 16 bases remained unmatched. Looked up from germline, CDR1 is DFQATT and CDR2 is SNEGSKA (reference sequence). CDR3 DNA: TGCAGTGCCATCTCGCGGGAGGGCCCCCCGTTGGAGCAGTACTTC. Protein product: CSAISREGPPLEQYF.

This clonotype came up many times. The chain carries TRBV12-3 or TRBV12-4 and TRBJ2-7; 9 nucleotides agree with TRBD2. The CDR3 is 14 residues long. Trimming took 3 bases from V and 4 from J; bases not matched to a gene: 4. The CDR3 DNA reads as TGTGCCAGCAGTTTCGCGGGAGGGAGGTACGAGCAGTACTTC. Protein product: CASSFAGGRYEQYF.

The chain employs TRBV7-2 and TRBJ2-7, with TRBD2 matching over 12 bases. There are 17 residues in the CDR3. The trim removed 5 bases at V and 4 bases at J, leaving 12 bases unmatched. CDR1 and CDR2 (germline): SGHTA, FQGNSA. CDR3 protein: CASSPRVGLAGQYEQYF. The CDR3 bases are TGTGCCAGCAGCCCCCGGGTCGGACTAGCGGGACAATACGAGCAGTACTTC.

This clonotype showed up many times. The chain carries TRBV18 and TRBJ2-1, with D unresolved. Germline CDR1 KGHSH, CDR2 LQKENI. Trimming took off 2 bases at V and 15 bases at J, with 14 bases between the two ends. This CDR3 has 12 amino acids. CDR3 in DNA: TGTGCCAGCTCACCAACTACCCAATGGGGGTTCTTC. Translation gives CASSPTTQWGFF.

A few counts support this clonotype. In nucleotides, the CDR3 is TGCAGCGGAGGGTCGCACACCGGGGAGCTGTTTTTT. Its translation is CSGGSHTGELFF. V usage is TRBV29-1 and J usage is TRBJ2-2, with D perhaps TRBD2 (5 bases). The CDR3 is 12 amino acids. V was shortened by 7 bases and J by 3 bases, with 9 bases between the two germline ends. From germline, CDR1 is SQVTM and CDR2 ANQGSEA.

The J gene is TRBJ1-2, the V gene TRBV2; no clear D. This CDR3 contains 15 residues. The V end lost 3 bases, the J end lost 1 base, and 12 bases lay between the germline ends. Germline V gene data show CDR1 as SNHLY and CDR2 as FYNNEI. DNA for the CDR3: TGTGCCAGCAGTGAGAGGACGGGGAATAACTATGGCTACACCTTC. This sequence encodes CASSERTGNNYGYTF. Full variable domain (outside the CDR3, taken from reference TRBV2 and TRBJ1-2): EPEVTQTPSHQVTQMGQEVILRCVPISNHLYFYWYRQILGQKVEFLVSFYNNEISEKSEIFDDQFSVERPDGSNFTLKIRSTKLEDSAMYFCASSERTGNNYGYTFGSGTRLTVV.

This clonotype showed up many times. The rearrangement links TRBV7-8 to TRBJ2-2; 11 bases are shared with TRBD2. The length of the CDR3 is 16 residues. V lost 5 bases, J lost 4 bases, and 6 bases stayed unmatched. The germline CDR1 and CDR2 sequences are SGHVS and FQNEAQ. Written as DNA, the CDR3 is TGTGCCAGCAGCGTACTAGCGGGAGAGAGCACCGGGGAGCTGTTTTTT. This gives the protein CASSVLAGESTGELFF.

This clonotype occurred many times. This rearrangement joins TRBV25-1 to TRBJ2-3, with D perhaps TRBD1 (6 bases). The germline V gene has CDR1 MGHDK and CDR2 SYGVNS. The CDR3 sequence is 14 residues long. Trimming took 3 bases from V and 4 from J, leaving 11 bases between them. As DNA, the CDR3 is TGTGCCAGCAGTGACCCCAAGGGGGCAGATACGCAGTATTTT. Protein: CASSDPKGADTQYF.